The present TCR beta chain was sequenced within a study of blood T cell repertoires in COVID-19. Study summary: Both acute and convalescent COVID-19 samples were obtained from the United States, Italy and Spain.

It was during active infection that Seattle patients were enrolled and then longitudinally followed. V was clipped by 1 base and J by 6 bases; unmatched bases: 4. Per the germline V gene, CDR1 is KGHSH and CDR2 is LQKENI. The CDR3 has 14 amino acids. The data were produced by immunoSEQ multiplex PCR, yet TCRdb's version contains in-frame clones alone and is incomplete. Among 130,000 to 150,000 clones listed, about 85% were seen once. The sample was peripheral blood. The chain combines TRBV18 with TRBJ1-2, with 8 bases aligning to TRBD1. The receptor's source is a woman in her 70s with COVID-19, enrolled during active disease. CDR3: CASSPLRGRDGYTF. DNA for the CDR3: TGTGCCAGCTCACCACTCAGGGGGCGGGATGGCTACACCTTC.